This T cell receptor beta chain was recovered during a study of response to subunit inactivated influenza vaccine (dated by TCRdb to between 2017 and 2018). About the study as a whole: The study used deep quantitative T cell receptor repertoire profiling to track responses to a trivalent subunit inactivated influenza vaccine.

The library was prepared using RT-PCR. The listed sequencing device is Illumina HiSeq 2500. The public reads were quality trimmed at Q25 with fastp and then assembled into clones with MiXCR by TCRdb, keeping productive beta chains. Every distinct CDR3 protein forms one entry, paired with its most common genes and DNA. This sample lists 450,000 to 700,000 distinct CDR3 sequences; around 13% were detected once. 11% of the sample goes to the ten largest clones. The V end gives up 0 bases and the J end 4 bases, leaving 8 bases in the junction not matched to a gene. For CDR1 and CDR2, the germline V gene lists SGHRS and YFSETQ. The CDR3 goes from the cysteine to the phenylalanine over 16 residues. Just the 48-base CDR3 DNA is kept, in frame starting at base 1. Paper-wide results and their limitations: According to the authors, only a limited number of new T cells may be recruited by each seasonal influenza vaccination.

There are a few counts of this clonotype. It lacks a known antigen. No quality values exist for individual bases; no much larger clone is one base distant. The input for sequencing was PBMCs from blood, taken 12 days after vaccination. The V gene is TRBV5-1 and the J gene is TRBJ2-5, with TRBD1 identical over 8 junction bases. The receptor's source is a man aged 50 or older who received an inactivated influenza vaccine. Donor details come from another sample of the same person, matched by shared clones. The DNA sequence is TGCGCCAGCAGCTTGGACCCCCGACAGGGGACAGAGACCCAGTACTTC. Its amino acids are CASSLDPRQGTETQYF.